A selection of T cell receptor beta chains follows, all from one sample in a study of blood T cell repertoires in COVID-19. The method was immunoSEQ multiplex PCR; TCRdb's version includes in-frame clones alone and lacks a portion of them. Here the sample spans roughly 10,000 clones, 87% being singletons. The specimen was peripheral blood. The receptors shown here come from a young man with active or convalescent COVID-19. The CDR3 runs from the conserved cysteine through the conserved F or W. A D gene is named only where the DNA matches it firmly. Clone size is not always given. Where it is, it says once, few, many or a class for expanded clones.

-,TRBJ2-2,-,TRBV4-2,TGTGCCAGCAGCCAAGCGGGAGAGTTCACCGGGGAGCTGTTTTTT,CASSQAGEFTGELFF
-,TRBJ2-3,-,TRBV15,TGTGCCACCAGCAGAGACGGGACAAATAGGGATACGCAGTATTTT,CATSRDGTNRDTQYF
TRBD2,TRBJ2-7,-,TRBV10-3,TGTGCCATCAGTGGTGAGGGACTAAACTACGAGCAGTACTTC,CAISGEGLNYEQYF
TRBD1,TRBJ2-5,-,TRBV5-1,TGCGCCAGCAGCTCCCCTGACAGGGGAGGTTTCTTGGGTCGGGAGACCCAGTACTTC,CASSSPDRGGFLGRETQYF
TRBD1,TRBJ2-3,-,TRBV4-1,TGCGCCAGCAGCCAAGATTCGGCGGACAGGGGGTTCACAGATACGCAGTATTTT,CASSQDSADRGFTDTQYF
-,TRBJ1-3,-,TRBV29-1,TGCAGCGTTGGGCAGAACTCTGGAAACACCATATATTTT,CSVGQNSGNTIYF
-,TRBJ2-1,-,TRBV6-1,TGTGCCAGCAGTGAAGCCGGCCACTACCGGAGCAATGAGCAGTTCTTC,CASSEAGHYRSNEQFF
TRBD1,TRBJ2-7,-,TRBV30,TGTGCCTGGAGTCCGGACAGGGGACGCTACGAGCAGTACTTC,CAWSPDRGRYEQYF
-,TRBJ1-1,-,TRBV4-1,TGCGCCAGCAGCCACTTGGTTGGGACTTTGGGCACTGAAGCTTTCTTT,CASSHLVGTLGTEAFF
-,TRBJ1-2,-,TRBV4-1,TGCGCCAGCAGCCAAGATGGGAGTCGTAACTATGGCTACACCTTC,CASSQDGSRNYGYTF
-,TRBJ1-6,-,TRBV3-1/TRBV3-2,TGTGCCAGCAGCCACCGAGAGGGTAGTTCACCCCTCCACTTT,CASSHREGSSPLHF
TRBD1,TRBJ2-7,-,TRBV18,TGTGCCAGCTCAACCGGGACAGCCTACGAGCAGTACTTC,CASSTGTAYEQYF
TRBD2,TRBJ2-5,-,TRBV7-3,TGTGCCAGCAGCCTGGGGGCCGCGGGGGGTGGTGAGACCCAGTACTTC,CASSLGAAGGGETQYF
TRBD1,TRBJ1-1,-,TRBV10-3,TGTGCCATCAGCGGGACAGGGAACACTGAAGCTTTCTTT,CAISGTGNTEAFF
-,TRBJ2-4,once,TRBV5-4,TGTGCCAGCAGCAAGGACGGAGGACAGTTACTAAACATTCAGTACTTC,CASSKDGGQLLNIQYF
TRBD1,TRBJ2-3,-,TRBV5-1,TGCGCCAGCAGCTTGGTCCAAACAGGGGGGGATACGCAGTATTTT,CASSLVQTGGDTQYF
-,TRBJ2-2,once,TRBV6-1,TGTGCCAGCAGTGAAATCGGAGGGGCCGGGGAGCTGTTTTTT,CASSEIGGAGELFF
-,TRBJ1-2,few,TRBV6-6,TGTGCCAGCAGTTACTCGAAACGCGGTCAGGGCTACACCTTC,CASSYSKRGQGYTF
TRBD1,TRBJ1-2,-,TRBV7-9,TGTGCCAGCAGCCAACCGACAGGGGATGGGTATGGCTACACCTTC,CASSQPTGDGYGYTF
-,TRBJ2-3,-,TRBV7-6,TGTGCCAGCAGCCCTAGGGGGGGGCCAATAGATACGCAGTATTTT,CASSPRGGPIDTQYF
TRBD2,TRBJ2-1,few,TRBV7-7,TGTGCCAGCAGCTTGGAACTAGCGGGGGTTAGCAATGAGCAGTTCTTC,CASSLELAGVSNEQFF
TRBD2,TRBJ2-3,-,TRBV27,TGTGCCAGCAGTTTATCGTGGGGACTAGCGAGGGCAGATACGCAGTATTTT,CASSLSWGLARADTQYF
-,TRBJ1-5,-,TRBV6-2/TRBV6-3,TGTGCCAGCAGCCGGCCGCGGGACTGGAATCAGCCCCAGCATTTT,CASSRPRDWNQPQHF
-,TRBJ2-3,-,TRBV5-4,TGTGCCAGCAGCTTGATAGCTGATGATACGCAGTATTTT,CASSLIADDTQYF
-,TRBJ2-3,-,TRBV19,TGTGCCAGTAGTTGGGGGCGCACAGATACGCAGTATTTT,CASSWGRTDTQYF